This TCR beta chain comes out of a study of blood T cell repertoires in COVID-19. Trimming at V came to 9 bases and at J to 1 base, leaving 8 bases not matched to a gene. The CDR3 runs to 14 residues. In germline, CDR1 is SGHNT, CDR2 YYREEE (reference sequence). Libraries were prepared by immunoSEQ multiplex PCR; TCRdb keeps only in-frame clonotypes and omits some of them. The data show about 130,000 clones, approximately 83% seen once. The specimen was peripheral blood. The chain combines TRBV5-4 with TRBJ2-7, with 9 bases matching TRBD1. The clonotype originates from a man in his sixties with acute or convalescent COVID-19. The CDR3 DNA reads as TGTGCCACCACGACCGGGACAGGGTCCTACGAGCAGTACTTC. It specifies CATTTGTGSYEQYF.